Below are 12 T cell receptor beta chains sequenced from a single sample in a study of T-cell reconstitution after alpha-beta-depleted transplantation in children. TCRbeta library construction was performed incorporating unique molecular identifiers. TCRdb ran MiXCR on the PCR reads and lists one entry per CDR3 protein. The sample has 200,000 to 250,000 distinct CDR3 sequences; under 9.5% are singletons. Material: PBMCs, mostly from graft donor cells, obtained 180 days after TCRalphabeta/CD19-depleted stem cell transplant. The receptors were sampled from a male patient between 10 and 17 years old who had a stem cell transplant for acute lymphoblastic leukemia, so the T cells may come from the graft donor.

Worth noting for this clonotype: This may come from a read error, since a much larger clone is one base off. This chain links TRBV12-3 or TRBV12-4 with TRBJ2-7, with 8 bases that match TRBD1. CDR3 length: 14 amino acids. The CDR3 DNA sequence: TGTGCCAGCAGGACACAGGGGGTGAAGAACGACCAGTACTTC. This codes for CASRTQGVKNDQYF.

This clonotype was recorded at least ten times. The rearrangement links TRBV4-1 to TRBJ2-2; possibly TRBD1 or TRBD2 for D (5 bases each). The CDR3 is 16 amino acids. V lost 0 bases to trimming and J lost 7 bases, with 15 bases between them. Germline V lookup: CDR1 MGHRA, CDR2 YSYEKL. This chain's CDR3 is CASSQEGGRAIGELFF. In DNA form, the CDR3 reads TGCGCCAGCAGCCAAGAAGGAGGCAGGGCTATCGGGGAGCTGTTTTTT.

This clonotype has ten or more counts. V usage is TRBV7-6 and J usage is TRBJ2-7; a weak D match, TRBD2 (6 bases). CDR3 length equals 17 residues. Germline V gene sequence: CDR1 SGHVS, CDR2 FNYEAQ. V lost 5 bases and J 2 bases, leaving 22 bases between the germline ends. The CDR3 nucleotides are TGTGCCAGCAGCCCTAGGCGGGGTTCTGGAGAACCCTACGAGCAGTACTTC. Translated: CASSPRRGSGEPYEQYF.

This clonotype was detected ten times or more. The rearrangement joins TRBV7-2 to TRBJ2-7; 7 bases are shared with TRBD1. There are 14 residues in the CDR3. The J segment lost 1 base and the V segment lost 5 bases, leaving 5 bases of the junction unmatched. Germline V gene data show CDR1 as SGHTA and CDR2 as FQGNSA. The CDR3 loop reads CASSLRQGSYEQYF. CDR3 sequence (DNA): TGTGCCAGCAGCCTAAGACAGGGATCCTACGAGCAGTACTTC.

This clonotype was seen repeatedly, ten times or more. The V and J genes are TRBV7-2 and TRBJ1-5; the D is unclear. Trimming removed 1 base from V and 1 base from J, with 8 bases in between. CDR3 length: 15 amino acids. Per germline, CDR1 SGHTA and CDR2 FQGNSA. DNA for the CDR3: TGTGCCAGCAGCTTAGTGGGCAGCAGCAATCAGCCCCAGCATTTT. Translation gives CASSLVGSSNQPQHF.

As for this clonotype: With a much larger clone just one base away, this may be a read error. The chain carries TRBV20-1 and TRBJ2-3; 8 nucleotides align to TRBD2. The CDR3 extends over 19 amino acids. V shed 3 bases, J shed 0 bases, and the junction held 17 bases outside the gene matches. Germline V gives CDR1 DFQATT, CDR2 SNEGSKA (reference sequence). The CDR3 DNA follows: TGCAGTGCTAGCTCCGGCCCCAGGTCAGCGGGGGCCAGCACAGATACGCAGTATTTT. Translated, it gives CSASSGPRSAGASTDTQYF.

This clonotype was observed many times. The chain couples TRBV14 to TRBJ2-7; 10 positions match TRBD1. Germline values: CDR1 SGHDN, CDR2 FVKESK. The V gene end was trimmed by 4 bases and the J gene end by 2 bases; junction bases not matched to a gene: 5. The CDR3 extends over 15 amino acids. The CDR3 nucleotides read TGTGCCAGCAGCCGAAAAGACAGGGGGCCCTACGAGCAGTACTTC. Its translation: CASSRKDRGPYEQYF.

This clonotype was picked up a small number of times. The rearrangement uses TRBV20-1 and TRBJ2-3, with TRBD2 matching 7 bases. V trimming: 3 bases; J trimming: 0 bases; junction bases outside the gene matches: 9. This CDR3 has 16 residues. Germline-derived CDR1 and CDR2 are DFQATT and SNEGSKA (reference sequence). CDR3 nucleotide sequence: TGCAGTGCTAGGACTTGGGACTACGACAGCACAGATACGCAGTATTTT. Its protein product is CSARTWDYDSTDTQYF.

This clonotype has ten or more counts. The V and J genes are TRBV6-1 and TRBJ2-3; 7 bases agree with TRBD1. Germline-derived CDR1 and CDR2 are MNHNS and SASEGT. Germline trimming cut 6 bases from V and 5 bases from J; bases unmatched to any gene: 11. The CDR3 has 15 residues. This CDR3 is CASRFYRGRGDTQYF. As DNA, the CDR3 is TGTGCCAGCAGGTTTTACAGGGGAAGAGGAGATACGCAGTATTTT.

This clonotype has at least ten counts. The chain is built from TRBV11-2 and TRBJ2-3; 8 positions agree with TRBD1. Germline V gives CDR1 SGHAT, CDR2 FQNNGV. J gave up 4 bases and V 4 bases, and 4 bases lay outside the gene matches. The CDR3 length is 14 residues. The CDR3 loop is CASSSPGGADTQYF. In DNA form, the CDR3 reads TGTGCCAGCAGCTCCCCAGGGGGCGCAGATACGCAGTATTTT.

This clonotype was found many times. J is TRBJ1-1 and V is TRBV3-1, with a tentative D call TRBD1 (5 bases). Trimming cost V 0 bases and J 6 bases, with 14 bases left between them. CDR1 LGHDT and CDR2 YNNKEL come from the germline V gene (reference sequence). There are 15 residues in the CDR3. The CDR3 nucleotides read TGTGCCAGCAGCCAAGAAATAAGGGGTCCCCCTGAAGCTTTCTTT. Protein product: CASSQEIRGPPEAFF.

This clonotype has a count of ten or more. In DNA, the CDR3 is TGTGCCAGCAGTTTAGCGGGGTTTGGGCTAGCGGGAGACGAGCAGTACTTC. Its translation is CASSLAGFGLAGDEQYF. J is TRBJ2-7 and V is TRBV12-3 or TRBV12-4; 10 bases are a match to TRBD2. The CDR3 is 17 amino acids. The junction had 10 bases not matched to a gene; V was cut back by 0 bases and J by 5 bases.